One sample yielded the 21 T cell receptor beta chains listed below, sequenced in a study of identical twins. One entry per CDR3 protein results from TCRdb running MiXCR on the 5' RACE reads. Among approximately 600,000 distinct CDR3 sequences listed, just over 7% were seen once. These same records also appear under a second study, on yellow fever vaccine responses in identical twins.

Material for sequencing was PBMCs. The receptor set was obtained from a woman aged 18-29 years in good health.

This clonotype was observed a handful of times. The chain links TRBV28 to TRBJ2-7; tentatively, D is TRBD2 (6 bases). This CDR3 has 14 residues. The germline V and J ends were trimmed by 5 bases and 4 bases, with 15 bases remaining between them. Germline V gene sequence: CDR1 MDHEN, CDR2 SYDVKM. CDR3 nucleotides: TGTGCCAGCAGTCCCGCGGGCGGGGATTACGAGCAGTACTTC. Translated: CASSPAGGDYEQYF.

J is TRBJ2-1 and V is TRBV7-9; the D gene is possibly TRBD2 (6 bases). Germline V CDR1 and CDR2: SEHNR, FQNEAQ (reference sequence). This CDR3 contains 11 residues. With 5 bases removed from V and 9 bases from J, the gap between germline ends came to 8 bases. This chain's CDR3 is CASSREFEQFF. CDR3 nucleotide sequence: TGTGCCAGCAGCCGGGAGTTTGAGCAGTTCTTC.

The chain carries TRBV12-3 or TRBV12-4 and TRBJ2-3; tentative D call: TRBD2 (6 bases). With 3 bases removed from V and 3 bases from J, the gap between germline ends came to 13 bases. The CDR3 length is 15 residues. The CDR3 sequence: CASSFSAGRTDTQYF. Written as DNA, the CDR3 is TGTGCCAGCAGTTTCTCTGCGGGGCGGACAGATACGCAGTATTTT.

This clonotype occurred many times. The chain links TRBV5-5 to TRBJ2-2; D is uncertain. The V and J ends lost 4 bases and 5 bases respectively, with 12 bases between them. The CDR3 is 14 residues long. Germline assignment: CDR1 SGHKS and CDR2 YYEKEE (reference sequence). In nucleotides, the CDR3 is TGTGCCAGCAGCCCCCATGCTCGGACCGGGGAGCTGTTTTTT. This sequence encodes CASSPHARTGELFF.

The table lists this clonotype with a few counts. This chain joins TRBV3-1 and TRBJ2-3, with 10 bases fitting TRBD2. The CDR3 has 16 amino acids. The V and J ends lost 1 base and 2 bases, in that order; junction bases with no gene match: 3. Germline V gives CDR1 LGHDT, CDR2 YNNKEL (reference sequence). Here the CDR3 reads CASSQGTSGPTDTQYF. In DNA form, the CDR3 reads TGTGCCAGCAGCCAAGGGACTAGCGGACCCACAGATACGCAGTATTTT.

This clonotype was recorded a few times. The rearrangement uses TRBV29-1 and TRBJ2-7; TRBD2 matches 15 bases. Germline-derived CDR1 and CDR2 are SQVTM and ANQGSEA. V lost 5 bases and J lost 6; bases outside the gene matches: 2. The CDR3 covers 13 residues. CDR3 coding DNA: TGCAGCGTTTGGGGACTAGCGGGAGGCGAGCAGTACTTC. Amino acids: CSVWGLAGGEQYF.

This clonotype was counted ten times or more. The chain is built from TRBV7-2 and TRBJ2-2; 9 nucleotides match TRBD1. Germline loops: CDR1 SGHTA, CDR2 FQGNSA. This CDR3 is built from 17 residues. The trim removed 4 bases at V and 3 bases at J, leaving 9 bases unmatched. The CDR3 spells CASSYRPWTGDTGELFF. The DNA for the CDR3 is TGTGCCAGCAGCTATCGCCCTTGGACAGGGGACACCGGGGAGCTGTTTTTT.

The chain carries TRBV10-1 and TRBJ2-2; 11 bases are shared with TRBD1. With V trimmed by 2 bases and J by 7 bases, 6 bases remained unmatched. In germline, CDR1 is WNHNN, CDR2 SYGVQD (reference sequence). The CDR3 runs to 16 residues. The CDR3 region is CASSEGLGQGDGELFF. The CDR3 region has the DNA TGCGCCAGCAGTGAGGGACTGGGACAGGGGGACGGGGAGCTGTTTTTT.

This clonotype was observed a handful of times. The chain uses TRBV10-3 and TRBJ2-1, with TRBD2 matching over 12 bases. The CDR3 length is 14 residues. CDR1 is ENHRY, CDR2 SYGVKD, per germline. After removal of 4 bases from V and 9 bases from J, the junction contained 4 bases not matched to a gene. Here the CDR3 reads CAISVLAGGGEQFF. The CDR3 DNA is TGTGCCATCAGTGTCCTAGCGGGAGGGGGTGAGCAGTTCTTC.

Many counts were recorded for this clonotype. V usage is TRBV7-9 and J usage is TRBJ2-3; TRBD1 aligns across 7 bases. Germline loops: CDR1 SEHNR, CDR2 FQNEAQ (reference sequence). V shed 7 bases and J 3 bases; nucleotides not matched to a gene: 7. The CDR3 sequence is 14 residues long. The CDR3 DNA sequence: TGTGCCAGCACCCCGGGACAGAAGACAGATACGCAGTATTTT. Translated: CASTPGQKTDTQYF.

The table lists this clonotype with a few counts. The chain carries TRBV28 and TRBJ2-1, with 10 bases that match TRBD2. Trimming cost V 1 base and J 2 bases; bases outside gene matches: 5. This CDR3 comprises 17 residues. Germline V lookup: CDR1 MDHEN, CDR2 SYDVKM. The CDR3 coding sequence is TGTGCCAGCAGTTTATCTTTTCTAGCGGGAGCCTACAATGAGCAGTTCTTC. This translates into CASSLSFLAGAYNEQFF.

V usage is TRBV28 and J usage is TRBJ2-1; D may be TRBD1 (6 bases). Germline-derived CDR1 and CDR2 are MDHEN and SYDVKM. Between the trimmed V and J ends, which lost 7 bases and 4 bases, there was a span of 23 bases. The CDR3 is 17 amino acids. CDR3 region: CASTKSPRGALYNEQFF. CDR3 bases: TGTGCCAGCACCAAAAGCCCCAGGGGCGCCCTGTACAATGAGCAGTTCTTC.

The J gene is TRBJ1-1, the V gene TRBV27; D unclear. V lost 5 bases, J lost 7 bases, and 14 bases lay in between. The germline CDR1 and CDR2 sequences are MNHEY and SMNVEV (reference sequence). The CDR3 spans 13 residues. CDR3 loop: CASSTLTGYEAFF. Written as DNA, the CDR3 is TGTGCCAGCAGTACCTTGACCGGCTATGAAGCTTTCTTT.

This clonotype appeared many times. The V gene is TRBV29-1, the J gene TRBJ2-7; D not resolved. CDR3 length equals 14 residues. Trimming shortened V by 4 bases and J by 1 base, and 14 bases separated the two germline ends. Germline CDR1 reads SQVTM; CDR2 reads ANQGSEA. CDR3 in amino acids: CSVVGLLPSYEQYF. The CDR3 DNA is TGCAGCGTTGTTGGTTTACTACCATCCTACGAGCAGTACTTC.

This clonotype was detected only a few times. V usage is TRBV4-1 and J usage is TRBJ1-2; maybe TRBD1 (5 bases). The CDR3 has 14 residues. Between the trimmed V and J ends, which lost 5 bases and 7 bases, there was a span of 17 bases. Per germline, CDR1 MGHRA and CDR2 YSYEKL. The CDR3 bases are TGCGCCAGCAGCGCAAAAGTCAGGGTTGCTGGCTACACCTTC. This encodes CASSAKVRVAGYTF.

V gene TRBV20-1 combines with J gene TRBJ2-7; D is undetermined. V was shortened by 1 base and J by 0 bases, with 10 bases between the two germline ends. CDR1 and CDR2 (germline): DFQATT, SNEGSKA (reference sequence). CDR3 size: 14 residues. As DNA, the CDR3 is TGCAGTGCTAGAGGGGTTATCAGCTCCTACGAGCAGTACGTC. The encoded protein is CSARGVISSYEQYV.

This clonotype was counted many times. V usage is TRBV10-3 and J usage is TRBJ1-6, with no clear D. The V end lost 6 bases, the J end lost 5 bases, and 14 bases lay between the germline ends. This CDR3 has 15 amino acids. The V gene's germline CDR1 is ENHRY and CDR2 SYGVKD. CDR3: CAIREGVEDNSPLHF. CDR3 DNA: TGTGCCATCAGAGAGGGAGTTGAGGATAATTCACCCCTCCACTTT.

As for this clonotype: This may come from a read error, since a much larger clone is one base off. The J gene is TRBJ1-1, the V gene TRBV7-3; D not certain. Germline V gives CDR1 SGHTA, CDR2 FQGTGA. The CDR3 covers 17 residues. V gave up 2 bases and J gave up 2 bases, with 18 bases separating them. The CDR3 nucleotides read TGTGCCAGCAGCTTATCCCGGTTGGGCCGAGGTAACACTGAAGCTTTCTTT. It is translated as CASSLSRLGRGNTEAFF. Drawing the rest from reference TRBV7-3 and TRBJ1-1, the complete variable domain is GAGVSQTPSNKVTEKGKYVELRCDPISGHTALYWYRQSLGQGPEFLIYFQGTGAADDSGLPNDRFFAVRPEGSVSTLKIQRTERGDSAVYLCASSLSRLGRGNTEAFFGQGTRLTVV.

At least ten counts were recorded for this clonotype. The V gene is TRBV12-3 or TRBV12-4, the J gene TRBJ2-5, with TRBD1 matching over 9 bases. J lost 5 bases, V lost 6 bases, and 10 bases had no gene match. The CDR3 consists of 15 residues. CDR3 sequence reads: CASSIQGARGETQYF. CDR3 DNA: TGTGCCAGCAGCATACAGGGGGCACGGGGGGAGACCCAGTACTTC.

The gene calls are TRBV10-3 and TRBJ2-1; 8 bases align to TRBD1. CDR1 and CDR2 from the germline V gene are ENHRY and SYGVKD. This CDR3 has 16 residues. V was clipped by 6 bases and J by 0 bases; unmatched bases: 7. CDR3 protein: CAISPRQGSSYNEQFF. In nucleotides, the CDR3 is TGTGCCATCAGCCCCAGACAGGGGAGCTCCTACAATGAGCAGTTCTTC.

The genes are TRBV28 and TRBJ2-5, with D possibly TRBD1 on 5 matching bases. The germline gives CDR1 MDHEN, CDR2 SYDVKM. The CDR3 spans 12 residues. The ends were cut back, 7 bases at V and 3 bases at J, with 9 bases in the middle. DNA for the CDR3: TGTGCCAGCAAGGAGACAGAAGAGACCCAGTACTTC. Amino acids: CASKETEETQYF. Based on the CDR3 plus reference TRBV28 and TRBJ2-5, the full variable domain is DVKVTQSSRYLVKRTGEKVFLECVQDMDHENMFWYRQDPGLGLRLIYFSYDVKMKEKGDIPEGYSVSREKKERFSLILESASTNQTSMYLCASKETEETQYFGPGTRLLVL.